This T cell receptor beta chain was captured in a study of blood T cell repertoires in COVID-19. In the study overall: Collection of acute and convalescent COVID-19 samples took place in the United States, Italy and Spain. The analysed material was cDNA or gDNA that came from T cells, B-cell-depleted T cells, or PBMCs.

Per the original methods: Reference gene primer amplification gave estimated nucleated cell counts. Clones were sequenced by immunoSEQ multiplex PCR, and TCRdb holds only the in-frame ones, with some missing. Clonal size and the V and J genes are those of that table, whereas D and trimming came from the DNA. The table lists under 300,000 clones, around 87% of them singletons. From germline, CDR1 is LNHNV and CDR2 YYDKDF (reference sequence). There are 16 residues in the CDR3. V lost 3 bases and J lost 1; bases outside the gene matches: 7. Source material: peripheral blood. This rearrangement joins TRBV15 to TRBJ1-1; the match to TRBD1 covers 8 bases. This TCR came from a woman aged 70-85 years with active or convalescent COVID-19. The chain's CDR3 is CATSSTYRGRNTEAFF. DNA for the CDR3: TGTGCCACCAGCAGTACCTACAGGGGGAGGAACACTGAAGCTTTCTTT.